The clone carrying this T cell receptor beta chain was detected once. Its antigen is still unknown. Clones were sequenced by immunoSEQ multiplex PCR, and TCRdb holds only the in-frame ones, with some missing. The sample contains around 1,900 clones, around 92% of which appear only once. V was shortened by 3 bases and J by 0 bases, with 3 bases between the two germline ends. CDR3 size: 12 residues. The germline CDR1 and CDR2 sequences are KGHSH and LQKENI. The data belong to a study of T cells and Merkel cell carcinoma outcomes. Points from the study as a whole: Merkel cell carcinoma outcomes were reportedly predicted by repertoire and T-cell density.

The sequence derives from a human donor with Merkel cell carcinoma. The sequenced sample was tumor tissue from Merkel cell carcinoma. The chain recombines TRBV18 with TRBJ2-7; D is ambiguous. In DNA, the CDR3 is TGTGCCAGCTCACCCAACTCCTACGAGCAGTACTTC. Its protein is CASSPNSYEQYF.